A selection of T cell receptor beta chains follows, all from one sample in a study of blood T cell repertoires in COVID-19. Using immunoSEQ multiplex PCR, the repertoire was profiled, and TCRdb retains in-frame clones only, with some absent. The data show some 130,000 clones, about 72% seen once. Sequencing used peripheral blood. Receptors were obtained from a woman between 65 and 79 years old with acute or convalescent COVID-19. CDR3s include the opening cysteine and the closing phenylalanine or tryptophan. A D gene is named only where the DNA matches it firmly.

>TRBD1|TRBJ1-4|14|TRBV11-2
CASSLRDSNEKLFF
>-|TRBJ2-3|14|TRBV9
CASSVVQTTDTQYF
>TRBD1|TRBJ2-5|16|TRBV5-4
CASSKDGQGSLETQYF
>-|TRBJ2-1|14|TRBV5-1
CASSQQTSWDEQFF
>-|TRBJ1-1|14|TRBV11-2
CASSFIQGNTEAFF
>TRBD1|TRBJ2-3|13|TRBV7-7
CASSIGQGDTQYF
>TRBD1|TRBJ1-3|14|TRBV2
CASHTGVSGNTIYF
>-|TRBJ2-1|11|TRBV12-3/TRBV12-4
CASSRGGEQFF
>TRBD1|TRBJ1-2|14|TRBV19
CASSTGGSNYGYTF
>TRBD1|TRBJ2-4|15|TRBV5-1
CASSFSDRGLNIQYF
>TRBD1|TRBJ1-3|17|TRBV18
CASSPTTGQSSGNTIYF
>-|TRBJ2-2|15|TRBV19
CASSMLQGHTGELFF
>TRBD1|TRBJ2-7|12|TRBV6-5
CASSRQGDEQYF
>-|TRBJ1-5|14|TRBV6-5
CASSYSGRRQPQHF
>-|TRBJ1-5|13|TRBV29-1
CSASDRNNQPQHF
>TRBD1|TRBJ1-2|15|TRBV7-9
CASSTRQGADYGYTF
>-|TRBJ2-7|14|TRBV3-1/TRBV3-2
CASSQGLGGYEQYF
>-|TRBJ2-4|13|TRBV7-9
CASSPLVKNIQYF
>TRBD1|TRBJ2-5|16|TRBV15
CATSRTGTGRGETQYF
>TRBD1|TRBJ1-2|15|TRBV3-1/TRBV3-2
CASSMIQGPLYGYTF
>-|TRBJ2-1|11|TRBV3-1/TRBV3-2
CASSQGLVEFF
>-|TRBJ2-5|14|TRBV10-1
CASSDSGRRETQYF
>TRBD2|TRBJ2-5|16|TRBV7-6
CASSPRAGEPKETQYF
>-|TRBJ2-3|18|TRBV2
CASSEIPTATPSTDTQYF
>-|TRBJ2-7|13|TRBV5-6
CASSLGAGIEQYF
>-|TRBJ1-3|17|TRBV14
CASSQSRGAKAGNTIYF
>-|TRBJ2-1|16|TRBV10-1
CASSGFRDTNYNEQFF